This TCR beta chain appears in the sequencing data of a study of T-cell memory formation after mild COVID-19. General study findings and limits: CD4+ bias marked clones expanding day 15 to 37, unlike balanced contracting clones.

The table lists this clonotype with a few counts. Its antigen is unidentified. The V end lost 0 bases, the J end lost 2 bases, and 10 bases lay between the germline ends. This CDR3 has 15 residues. CDR1 and CDR2 (germline): LNHNV, YYDKDF (reference sequence). TCR alpha and TCR beta cDNA libraries with sample barcodes and UMIs came from 5'RACE using constant-segment primers. TCRdb re-called the 5' RACE reads through MiXCR, storing one row per CDR3 protein. Of around 180,000 distinct CDR3 sequences listed, about a fifth are singletons. Sequences were obtained from PBMCs or a T cell subset sorted from them (not recorded which). This sequence was found in a man younger than 35 who had mild COVID-19 (a few samples of this study predate the infection). Cell type and time point are not known. The chain has TRBV15 and TRBJ1-1, with D unclear. DNA of the CDR3: TGTGCCACCAGCAGAGAGTATGGCAGAAACACTGAAGCTTTCTTT. Its translation: CATSREYGRNTEAFF.